These 23 T cell receptor beta chains came from one sample sequenced in a study of CD8 T cells in ankylosing spondylitis. TCRdb re-called the 5' RACE reads with MiXCR, one entry per CDR3 protein. Among approximately 290,000 distinct CDR3 sequences listed, more than 20% were seen once. Sequenced input: blood, either unsorted or a sorted T cell fraction (not recorded which). Receptors originate from a female donor with ankylosing spondylitis or in good health (not recorded which).

This chain uses TRBV4-1 with TRBJ2-1; TRBD2 aligns across 7 bases. Trimming took 5 bases from V and 10 from J; bases not matched to a gene: 14. This CDR3 is 15 amino acids long. CDR1 is MGHRA and CDR2 is YSYEKL in the germline V gene. The CDR3 coding sequence is TGCGCCAGCAGCTCCGAGAGGGAGGGCTGGTACGAGCAGTTCTTC. This codes for CASSSEREGWYEQFF.

V is TRBV7-7 and J is TRBJ2-5, with 8 nucleotides matching TRBD1. Per the germline V gene, CDR1 is SSHAT and CDR2 is FNYEAQ (reference sequence). The CDR3 runs 15 residues. Trimming at V came to 1 base and at J to 5 bases, leaving 6 bases not matched to a gene. In DNA form, the CDR3 reads TGTGCCAGCAGCTTAGGAACACAGGGGGGTGAGACCCAGTACTTC. This translates into CASSLGTQGGETQYF.

This clonotype was detected only a few times. This rearrangement joins TRBV20-1 to TRBJ2-4; 9 nucleotides line up with TRBD1. The CDR3 spans 15 residues. Germline trimming cut 0 bases from V and 12 bases from J; bases unmatched to any gene: 12. Germline CDR1 is DFQATT and CDR2 is SNEGSKA (reference sequence). The CDR3 DNA reads TGCAGTGCTAGAGAAGCCGGGACAGGGATGAGTGCTCAGTACTTC. Its translation: CSAREAGTGMSAQYF.

The table lists this clonotype with a few counts. The chain uses TRBV20-1 and TRBJ2-1, with D perhaps matching TRBD2 (5 bases). CDR1 and CDR2 (germline): DFQATT, SNEGSKA (reference sequence). V gave up 3 bases and J gave up 0 bases, with 18 bases separating them. The length of the CDR3 is 17 residues. As DNA, the CDR3 is TGCAGTGCTAGCGTACCTATGGACTTAACCTCCTACAATGAGCAGTTCTTC. Translating gives CSASVPMDLTSYNEQFF.

For the CDR3, the DNA is TGTGCCAGCAGTTTACAGGGGTTGCCTGAAGCTTTCTTT. Translated, it gives CASSLQGLPEAFF. The chain is built from TRBV12-3 or TRBV12-4 and TRBJ1-1; perhaps TRBD1 as D (6 bases). CDR3 size: 13 residues. Trimming left V 2 bases short and J 6 bases short, with 10 bases between.

This chain links TRBV6-2 or TRBV6-3 with TRBJ2-1; D uncertain. V lost 0 bases and J lost 4, with 7 bases in between. CDR3 size: 14 residues. Germline-derived CDR1 and CDR2 are MNHEY and SVGEGT. The CDR3 nucleotides read TGTGCCAGCAGTTACTCTCAGGTATACAATGAGCAGTTCTTC. Translation gives CASSYSQVYNEQFF.

This clonotype was seen a handful of times. V and J are TRBV7-2 and TRBJ2-2; D not certain. The CDR3 covers 13 residues. Trimming pared 5 bases from V and 5 bases from J, leaving 9 bases between. CDR1 and CDR2 from the germline V gene are SGHTA and FQGNSA. The CDR3 protein is CASSRDQTGELFF. CDR3 coding DNA: TGTGCCAGCAGCCGAGACCAGACCGGGGAGCTGTTTTTT.

J is TRBJ1-2 and V is TRBV9; 10 bases fit TRBD1. V lost 3 bases and J lost 3; bases outside the gene matches: 5. Germline values: CDR1 SGDLS, CDR2 YYNGEE. The CDR3 loop spans 15 amino acids. The CDR3 loop is CASSATGTGDYGYTF. The DNA for the CDR3 is TGTGCCAGCAGCGCAACCGGGACAGGGGACTATGGCTACACCTTC.

This chain links TRBV18 with TRBJ2-3; D remains ambiguous. The V gene's germline CDR1 is KGHSH and CDR2 LQKENI. V dropped 0 bases and J dropped 1 base, with 5 bases sitting between them. CDR3 length equals 14 residues. The CDR3 loop is CASSPPSRTDTQYF. The CDR3 DNA reads TGTGCCAGCTCACCACCGAGTCGCACAGATACGCAGTATTTT.

J is TRBJ2-2 and V is TRBV6-2 or TRBV6-3, with D possibly called TRBD1 or TRBD2 (5 bases each). CDR3 length: 16 amino acids. Germline CDR1 and CDR2: MNHEY and SVGEGT. V lost 6 bases and J 2 bases, leaving 16 bases between the germline ends. The CDR3 loop reads CASSRNPGPNTGELFF. The DNA of the CDR3 is TGTGCCAGCAGCCGTAACCCGGGGCCAAACACCGGGGAGCTGTTTTTT.

This clonotype has a handful of counts. The rearrangement uses TRBV20-1 and TRBJ1-2, with 8 bases identical to TRBD1. Germline values: CDR1 DFQATT, CDR2 SNEGSKA (reference sequence). After removal of 2 bases from V and 10 bases from J, the junction contained 6 bases not matched to a gene. The CDR3 consists of 12 residues. The CDR3 sequence: CSARTGQEIYTF. The CDR3, as DNA: TGCAGTGCTAGAACGGGACAGGAGATCTACACCTTC.

For the CDR3, the DNA is TGTGCCAGCTCACCAGTTATCGGGAGCACCACCGGGGAGCTGTTTTTT. Translating it yields CASSPVIGSTTGELFF. The rearrangement joins TRBV18 to TRBJ2-2; D possibly corresponds to TRBD2 (6 bases). The CDR3 contains 16 residues. Germline V gene data show CDR1 as KGHSH and CDR2 as LQKENI. V was trimmed by 2 bases and J by 4 bases, leaving 14 bases between them.

Only a few counts were recorded for this clonotype. The chain has TRBV5-1 and TRBJ2-1, with 9 bases fitting TRBD2. Germline assignment: CDR1 SGHRS and CDR2 YFSETQ. The trim removed 2 bases at V and 9 bases at J, leaving 3 bases unmatched. The CDR3 sequence is 13 residues long. The DNA for the CDR3 is TGCGCCAGCAGCTTAGCGGGAGGAGTTGAGCAGTTCTTC. It yields the protein CASSLAGGVEQFF.

The table lists this clonotype with many counts. The chain couples TRBV4-3 to TRBJ1-2; D is ambiguous. Trimming left V 0 bases short and J 8 bases short, with 16 bases between. Germline CDR1 reads LGHNA; CDR2 reads YSLEER. The CDR3 consists of 15 residues. The CDR3 sequence is CASSQDIGMFGGYTF. CDR3 sequence (DNA): TGCGCCAGCAGCCAAGATATTGGGATGTTTGGAGGCTACACCTTC.

J is TRBJ2-1 and V is TRBV20-1, with a tentative D call TRBD2 (6 bases). The ends were cut back, 6 bases at V and 5 bases at J, with 17 bases in the middle. Per the germline V gene, CDR1 is DFQATT and CDR2 is SNEGSKA (reference sequence). The CDR3 has 14 amino acids. This chain's CDR3 is CSAKRFGSDNEQFF. CDR3 coding DNA: TGCAGTGCGAAGAGGTTCGGGAGTGACAATGAGCAGTTCTTC.

The chain links TRBV6-1 to TRBJ2-7; D unclear. V shed 8 bases and J shed 0 bases, with 17 bases lying between them. This CDR3 has 15 amino acids. Germline-derived CDR1 and CDR2 are MNHNS and SASEGT. CDR3 DNA sequence: TGTGCCAGCCTTGGCCACACCACCTCCTCCTACGAGCAGTACTTC. Its protein is CASLGHTTSSYEQYF.

The gene calls are TRBV20-1 and TRBJ2-1; 8 positions match TRBD2. V trimming: 3 bases; J trimming: 5 bases; junction bases outside the gene matches: 6. Germline loops: CDR1 DFQATT, CDR2 SNEGSKA (reference sequence). The CDR3 totals 14 residues. The CDR3 DNA reads TGCAGTGCTAGTCGGGGGGGACCTCACAATGAGCAGTTCTTC. It encodes CSASRGGPHNEQFF.

The sample holds a few counts of this clonotype. V is TRBV7-9 and J is TRBJ2-7; the D gene could be TRBD1 or TRBD2 (6 bases each). The CDR3 is made up of 16 amino acids. The V end lost 0 bases, the J end lost 0 bases, and 12 bases lay between the germline ends. Germline-derived CDR1 and CDR2 are SEHNR and FQNEAQ (reference sequence). The CDR3 DNA reads as TGTGCCAGCAGCTTAGCGCTGGGGGGACACTCCTACGAGCAGTACTTC. It translates to CASSLALGGHSYEQYF. Full variable domain (outside the CDR3, taken from reference TRBV7-9 and TRBJ2-7): DTGVSQNPRHKITKRGQNVTFRCDPISEHNRLYWYRQTLGQGPEFLTYFQNEAQLEKSRLLSDRFSAERPKGSFSTLEIQRTEQGDSAMYLCASSLALGGHSYEQYFGPGTRLTVT.

CDR3 amino acids: CAIRPGLAKETQYF. The CDR3 DNA follows: TGTGCCATCAGACCGGGACTAGCCAAAGAGACCCAGTACTTC. This sequence joins TRBV10-3 and TRBJ2-5; 9 bases are shared with TRBD2. J lost 3 bases, V lost 6 bases, and 5 bases had no gene match. In germline, CDR1 is ENHRY, CDR2 SYGVKD. CDR3 size: 14 residues.

The table lists this clonotype with a few counts. The genes are TRBV6-5 and TRBJ1-6; TRBD1 is a possible D gene (5 bases). The CDR3 is 14 amino acids. Germline assignment: CDR1 MNHEY and CDR2 SVGAGI. V gave up 4 bases and J gave up 7 bases, with 11 bases separating them. The CDR3 coding sequence is TGTGCCAGCAGTTTGCGGGGGGTAAATTCACCCCTCCACTTT. Amino acids: CASSLRGVNSPLHF.

This clonotype occurred a few times. The CDR3: CASSSRTGVNNSPLHF. CDR3 DNA sequence: TGTGCCAGCAGCTCGAGGACAGGGGTGAATAATTCACCCCTCCACTTT. The V and J genes are TRBV7-2 and TRBJ1-6; 9 bases agree with TRBD1. The CDR3 loop spans 16 amino acids. The germline V gene has CDR1 SGHTA and CDR2 FQGNSA. V gave up 4 bases and J gave up 5 bases; unmatched junction bases: 6.

This rearrangement joins TRBV9 to TRBJ2-7; D unclear. CDR1 SGDLS and CDR2 YYNGEE come from the germline V gene. CDR3 length: 15 residues. The V end lost 2 bases, the J end lost 0 bases, and 12 bases lay between the germline ends. The CDR3 spells CASSVAPAVSYEQYF. The CDR3 nucleotides read TGTGCCAGCAGCGTCGCGCCGGCGGTCTCCTACGAGCAGTACTTC.

In its sample, this clonotype was seen a few times. The V gene is TRBV6-5, the J gene TRBJ1-2; D gene ambiguous. The V and J ends lost 0 bases and 4 bases respectively, with 9 bases between them. Per the germline V gene, CDR1 is MNHEY and CDR2 is SVGAGI. The CDR3 has 14 residues. The CDR3 sequence: CASSYSNQIYGYTF. Written as DNA, the CDR3 is TGTGCCAGCAGTTACTCGAATCAGATCTATGGCTACACCTTC.